The 21 T cell receptor beta chains given below trace back to one sample, sequenced in a study of CD8 T cells in ankylosing spondylitis (dated by TCRdb to the late 2010s). Receptors were amplified or captured by 5' RACE. The reads were generated on an Illumina HiSeq 2500. Clones were called with MiXCR by TCRdb after fastp trimmed the public reads at Q25, and only in-frame beta chains were retained. Duplicate CDR3 protein sequences are folded into a single record with the most common DNA and genes. This sample lists 150,000 to 200,000 distinct CDR3 sequences; around 19% were detected once. The top ten constitute approximately 7.8% of the sample. The specimen sequenced was blood, either unsorted or a sorted T cell fraction (not recorded which). All receptors come from a male donor with ankylosing spondylitis or in good health (not recorded which).

In regard to this clonotype: Given a much more abundant clone one base away, this may be a read error. The chain is built from TRBV7-9 and TRBJ2-7; no definite D call. The CDR3 has 10 residues. The germline V and J ends were trimmed by 8 bases and 3 bases, with 5 bases remaining between them. The germline gives CDR1 SEHNR, CDR2 FQNEAQ (reference sequence). The DNA of the CDR3 is TGTGCCAGCGGGAACTACGAGCAGTACTTC. Translated: CASGNYEQYF.

This clonotype was detected a few times. The V call is TRBV19, the J call TRBJ2-1, with TRBD2 matching over 10 bases. CDR1 and CDR2 (germline): LNHDA, SQIVND (reference sequence). The CDR3 is made up of 16 amino acids. The J segment lost 4 bases and the V segment lost 4 bases, leaving 7 bases of the junction unmatched. This CDR3 reads CASSTPLAGRYNEQFF. CDR3 DNA: TGTGCCAGTAGTACACCACTAGCGGGAAGGTACAATGAGCAGTTCTTC.

The V and J genes are TRBV28 and TRBJ2-7; 8 nucleotides line up with TRBD2. Germline-derived CDR1 and CDR2 are MDHEN and SYDVKM. This CDR3 spans 14 amino acids. V lost 5 bases and J lost 2; bases outside the gene matches: 5. The CDR3 is CASSPLADAYEQYF. The CDR3 region has the DNA TGTGCCAGCAGTCCACTAGCGGACGCCTACGAGCAGTACTTC. Complete variable domain (other parts from reference TRBV28 and TRBJ2-7): DVKVTQSSRYLVKRTGEKVFLECVQDMDHENMFWYRQDPGLGLRLIYFSYDVKMKEKGDIPEGYSVSREKKERFSLILESASTNQTSMYLCASSPLADAYEQYFGPGTRLTVT.

There are a few counts of this clonotype. V gene TRBV5-1 combines with J gene TRBJ2-2; TRBD2 agrees at 7 bases. CDR1 is SGHRS, CDR2 YFSETQ, per germline. The CDR3 loop spans 17 amino acids. The V segment lost 4 bases and the J segment 4 bases; nucleotides outside the gene matches: 13. The CDR3 reads CASSASLGGSGTGELFF. CDR3 sequence (DNA): TGCGCCAGCAGCGCCTCTCTGGGCGGGAGTGGCACCGGGGAGCTGTTTTTT.

This clonotype was picked up a small number of times. This sequence joins TRBV5-1 and TRBJ2-3; 12 nucleotides align to TRBD2. The CDR3 runs 18 residues. CDR1 is SGHRS and CDR2 is YFSETQ in the germline V gene. V lost 3 bases and J lost 0; bases outside the gene matches: 8. CDR3 protein: CASSSLAGGFPSTDTQYF. CDR3 in DNA: TGCGCCAGCAGCTCCCTAGCGGGAGGGTTCCCTAGCACAGATACGCAGTATTTT.

This clonotype was recorded at least ten times. This sequence joins TRBV11-2 and TRBJ2-2; no firm D call. V was clipped by 1 base and J by 7 bases, with 4 bases between them. The CDR3 is 12 residues long. Germline CDR1 SGHAT, CDR2 FQNNGV. The CDR3 spells CASSLAGGELFF. As DNA, the CDR3 is TGTGCCAGCAGCTTAGCGGGCGGGGAGCTGTTTTTT. The full variable domain, completed using reference TRBV11-2 and TRBJ2-2, is EAGVAQSPRYKIIEKRQSVAFWCNPISGHATLYWYQQILGQGPKLLIQFQNNGVVDDSQLPKDRFSAERLKGVDSTLKIQPAKLEDSAVYLCASSLAGGELFFGEGSRLTVL.

CDR3 in DNA: TGTGCCAGCAGCGAACCCGGGCACAACATTCAGTACTTC. Translated: CASSEPGHNIQYF. The chain carries TRBV9 and TRBJ2-4, with D hard to call. Trimming cost V 3 bases and J 7 bases, with 11 bases left between them. Germline V gene data show CDR1 as SGDLS and CDR2 as YYNGEE. The length of the CDR3 is 13 residues.

This clonotype has at least ten counts. The chain employs TRBV9 and TRBJ1-1, with D perhaps matching TRBD1 (5 bases). Germline CDR1 and CDR2: SGDLS and YYNGEE. V lost 1 base, J lost 7 bases, and 17 bases lay in between. The CDR3 contains 15 residues. CDR3 bases: TGTGCCAGCAGCGTAACGGGGACCTGGCCCGTTGAAGCTTTCTTT. Translation: CASSVTGTWPVEAFF.

This clonotype appeared many times. CDR3: CASTLDRGGTEAFF. The CDR3 bases are TGTGCCAGCACCCTGGACAGGGGAGGCACTGAAGCTTTCTTT. This sequence joins TRBV12-3 or TRBV12-4 and TRBJ1-1; 9 nucleotides agree with TRBD1. V shed 7 bases and J 4 bases; nucleotides not matched to a gene: 7. The CDR3 extends over 14 amino acids.

This chain connects TRBV5-1 to TRBJ1-4, with D uncertain. V lost 0 bases and J 6 bases, leaving 12 bases between the germline ends. CDR1 is SGHRS and CDR2 is YFSETQ in the germline V gene. The CDR3 has 15 residues. In DNA, the CDR3 is TGCGCCAGCAGCTTGGCCGGGAGTCGTGATGAAAAACTGTTTTTT. It translates to CASSLAGSRDEKLFF.

The genes are TRBV7-8 and TRBJ2-5, with 13 bases identical to TRBD2. This CDR3 contains 15 residues. Per the germline V gene, CDR1 is SGHVS and CDR2 is FQNEAQ. V gave up 3 bases and J gave up 5 bases; unmatched junction bases: 3. The CDR3 loop is CASSFGTSGMETQYF. The DNA of the CDR3 is TGTGCCAGCAGCTTCGGGACTAGCGGGATGGAGACCCAGTACTTC.

This clonotype was seen at least ten times. The chain carries TRBV27 and TRBJ2-3, with 12 positions matching TRBD2. The V gene's germline CDR1 is MNHEY and CDR2 SMNVEV (reference sequence). The length of the CDR3 is 14 residues. J gave up 6 bases and V 2 bases, and 0 bases lay outside the gene matches. The CDR3 protein is CASSLLAGGDTQYF. The CDR3 DNA is TGTGCCAGCAGTTTACTAGCGGGAGGGGATACGCAGTATTTT.

This clonotype was observed a handful of times. This rearrangement joins TRBV20-1 to TRBJ1-5; a weak D match, TRBD1 (6 bases). The germline V and J ends were trimmed by 0 bases and 4 bases, with 16 bases remaining between them. CDR3 length: 16 amino acids. Germline V gives CDR1 DFQATT, CDR2 SNEGSKA (reference sequence). Here the CDR3 DNA reads TGCAGTGCTAGAGATTTGGGCGGACAGATAAATCAGCCCCAGCATTTT. Residues: CSARDLGGQINQPQHF.

This clonotype was counted ten times or more. The chain is built from TRBV5-1 and TRBJ2-1; D unresolved. The CDR3 extends over 12 amino acids. Germline V gene sequence: CDR1 SGHRS, CDR2 YFSETQ. The V gene lost 0 bases and the J gene lost 6 bases, with 4 bases spanning the gap. CDR3 residues: CASSLERNEQFF. DNA for the CDR3: TGCGCCAGCAGCTTGGAACGCAATGAGCAGTTCTTC.

This clonotype was counted many times. The chain has TRBV14 and TRBJ2-5; D not resolved. Germline V gene sequence: CDR1 SGHDN, CDR2 FVKESK. V dropped 1 base and J dropped 1 base, with 10 bases sitting between them. The CDR3 consists of 15 residues. The CDR3 DNA sequence: TGTGCCAGCAGCCAAGTGGTCTATCCCCAAGAGACCCAGTACTTC. It translates to CASSQVVYPQETQYF. The variable domain in full, completed from reference TRBV14 and TRBJ2-5, reads EAGVTQFPSHSVIEKGQTVTLRCDPISGHDNLYWYRRVMGKEIKFLLHFVKESKQDESGMPNNRFLAERTGGTYSTLKVQPAELEDSGVYFCASSQVVYPQETQYFGPGTRLLVL.

V gene TRBV28 combines with J gene TRBJ1-1, with D possibly matching TRBD1 (5 bases). The CDR3 sequence is 13 residues long. Looked up from germline, CDR1 is MDHEN and CDR2 is SYDVKM. The V end lost 6 bases, the J end lost 4 bases, and 12 bases lay between the germline ends. CDR3 sequence reads: CASSSNGGTEAFF. Written as DNA, the CDR3 is TGTGCCAGCAGCTCGAATGGGGGCACTGAAGCTTTCTTT. Variable domain in full (rest from reference TRBV28 and TRBJ1-1): DVKVTQSSRYLVKRTGEKVFLECVQDMDHENMFWYRQDPGLGLRLIYFSYDVKMKEKGDIPEGYSVSREKKERFSLILESASTNQTSMYLCASSSNGGTEAFFGQGTRLTVV.

This clonotype has more than one count but fewer than ten. V is TRBV20-1 and J is TRBJ2-1; 14 bases fit TRBD2. J lost 8 bases, V lost 0 bases, and 12 bases had no gene match. CDR3 size: 18 residues. From germline, CDR1 is DFQATT and CDR2 SNEGSKA (reference sequence). The CDR3 DNA is TGCAGTGCTAGAGATTTTCGGGGACTAGCGGGAGTGGGTGATGAGCAGTTCTTC. Translated, it gives CSARDFRGLAGVGDEQFF.

This clonotype was observed at least ten times. The rearrangement links TRBV5-1 to TRBJ2-2, with D perhaps matching TRBD1 (5 bases). Germline loops: CDR1 SGHRS, CDR2 YFSETQ. V was cut by 0 bases and J by 0 bases, with 9 bases left in between. The CDR3 consists of 16 residues. CDR3 nucleotides: TGCGCCAGCAGCTTGGGAGCAGGGACGAACACCGGGGAGCTGTTTTTT. It specifies CASSLGAGTNTGELFF.

The chain carries TRBV19 and TRBJ1-1; 7 nucleotides line up with TRBD1. Trimming at V came to 7 bases and at J to 3 bases, leaving 14 bases not matched to a gene. The CDR3 has 16 amino acids. The germline CDR1 and CDR2 sequences are LNHDA and SQIVND (reference sequence). The CDR3 region has the DNA TGTGCCAGTATAGTATCCACAGGGGTAGTGGACACTGAAGCTTTCTTT. It is translated as CASIVSTGVVDTEAFF. The full variable domain, its missing parts supplied by reference TRBV19 and TRBJ1-1, is DGGITQSPKYLFRKEGQNVTLSCEQNLNHDAMYWYRQDPGQGLRLIYYSQIVNDFQKGDIAEGYSVSREKKESFPLTVTSAQKNPTAFYLCASIVSTGVVDTEAFFGQGTRLTVV.

This clonotype was counted at least ten times. The chain uses TRBV5-6 and TRBJ2-7; D remains ambiguous. The CDR3 is 14 residues long. V dropped 0 bases and J dropped 0 bases, with 7 bases sitting between them. Germline values: CDR1 SGHDT, CDR2 YYEEEE. CDR3 sequence (DNA): TGTGCCAGCAGCTTGGACCCAAGCTCCTACGAGCAGTACTTC. This codes for CASSLDPSSYEQYF.

This clonotype was recorded many times. The V gene is TRBV20-1, the J gene TRBJ1-6; D is unclear. Germline CDR1 DFQATT, CDR2 SNEGSKA (reference sequence). CDR3 length: 16 amino acids. V gave up 0 bases and J gave up 11 bases, with 20 bases separating them. CDR3 protein: CSARDPGQNYPPPLHF. CDR3 DNA: TGCAGTGCTAGAGACCCTGGTCAGAACTATCCTCCACCCCTCCACTTT.